One sample yielded the 22 T cell receptor beta chains listed below, sequenced in a study of T cells in Graves' hyperthyroidism and ophthalmopathy. TCR beta CDR3 regions were amplified from RNA transcripts. The HTBI primer set drove a first-round RT-PCR of the TCR CDR3. TCRdb processed the multiplex PCR reads anew with MiXCR; each CDR3 protein has one entry. Of about 610,000 distinct CDR3 sequences in the sample, roughly 14% were seen once. Sequences were obtained from blood. These receptors were collected from a woman in her forties with Graves' ophthalmopathy.

This clonotype has a count of ten or more. This chain uses TRBV6-5 with TRBJ2-7; D is tentatively TRBD1 or TRBD2 (5 bases each). CDR1 MNHEY and CDR2 SVGAGI come from the germline V gene. This CDR3 region has 15 residues. Trimming removed 2 bases at V and 0 bases at J, with 11 bases between. The DNA for the CDR3 is TGTGCCAGCAGTTACGCCGGGACCAGCTCCTACGAGCAGTACTTC. Translated: CASSYAGTSSYEQYF.

This clonotype was recorded at least ten times. This sequence joins TRBV27 and TRBJ2-5, with 8 bases matching TRBD1. J gave up 5 bases and V 4 bases, and 9 bases lay outside the gene matches. This CDR3 is 15 amino acids long. CDR1 is MNHEY, CDR2 SMNVEV, per germline (reference sequence). The CDR3 region is CASSSTWTGYETQYF. The CDR3 coding sequence is TGTGCCAGCAGTTCCACATGGACAGGGTACGAGACCCAGTACTTC.

At least ten counts were recorded for this clonotype. The V gene is TRBV14, the J gene TRBJ1-2; no firm D call. CDR3 size: 14 residues. CDR1 is SGHDN, CDR2 FVKESK, per germline. Trimming stripped 5 bases from V and 3 bases from J, with 13 bases between. CDR3 sequence reads: CASSKGRPDYGYTF. The CDR3 DNA reads as TGTGCCAGCAGCAAAGGACGGCCAGACTATGGCTACACCTTC.

In this sample, this clonotype turned up a few times. The chain combines TRBV30 with TRBJ2-2; 12 bases are a match to TRBD1. The ends lost 2 bases at V and 9 bases at J; junction bases unmatched: 4. CDR3 length equals 14 residues. Germline V gene lookup returns CDR1 GTSNPN and CDR2 SVGIG (reference sequence). The CDR3 DNA reads TGTGCCTGGAGTAAGGGACAGGGGGCCTGGGAGCTGTTTTTT. Amino acid sequence: CAWSKGQGAWELFF.

The V and J genes are TRBV19 and TRBJ2-5; 10 bases are a match to TRBD2. The CDR3 length is 18 residues. The V gene end was trimmed by 1 base and the J gene end by 1 base; junction bases not matched to a gene: 9. CDR1 LNHDA and CDR2 SQIVND come from the germline V gene (reference sequence). This CDR3 is CASSIVGSTSGFQETQYF. The CDR3 nucleotides read TGTGCCAGTAGTATAGTCGGGTCGACTAGCGGGTTCCAAGAGACCCAGTACTTC.

This clonotype was counted ten times or more. The J gene is TRBJ1-1, the V gene TRBV14; 8 bases map to TRBD1. The CDR3 runs 13 residues. Trimming at V came to 0 bases and at J to 9 bases, leaving 3 bases not matched to a gene. Looked up from germline, CDR1 is SGHDN and CDR2 is FVKESK. The CDR3: CASSQDRTGKAFF. In DNA, the CDR3 is TGTGCCAGCAGCCAAGACCGGACAGGGAAAGCTTTCTTT.

This clonotype showed up many times. The rearrangement joins TRBV12-3 or TRBV12-4 to TRBJ2-6; D gene uncertain. The CDR3 covers 15 residues. Between the trimmed V and J ends, which lost 4 bases and 0 bases, there was a span of 7 bases. The chain's CDR3 is CASSSGDSGANVLTF. The CDR3 DNA sequence: TGTGCCAGCAGTTCGGGCGACTCTGGGGCCAACGTCCTGACTTTC.

This clonotype was detected many times. The chain carries TRBV29-1 and TRBJ2-7; D not resolved. The germline CDR1 and CDR2 sequences are SQVTM and ANQGSEA. The ends were cut back, 2 bases at V and 6 bases at J, with 14 bases in the middle. The CDR3 is made up of 13 amino acids. This CDR3 reads CSVEQGESSEQYF. CDR3 bases: TGCAGCGTTGAACAAGGAGAGTCATCCGAGCAGTACTTC.

About this clonotype: With a much larger clone just one base away, this may be a read error. The gene calls are TRBV3-1 and TRBJ1-1; a possible D gene is TRBD1 (6 bases). Germline V gene lookup returns CDR1 LGHDT and CDR2 YNNKEL (reference sequence). This CDR3 is 12 amino acids long. V lost 3 bases to trimming and J lost 5 bases, with 7 bases between them. In DNA form, the CDR3 reads TGTGCCAGCAGCCATGACAGGACTGAAGCTTTCTTT. Its protein is CASSHDRTEAFF.

This clonotype was found a few times. The CDR3: CASSYMTQETQYF. The CDR3 coding sequence is TGTGCCAGCAGTTACATGACGCAAGAGACCCAGTACTTC. This chain uses TRBV6-2 or TRBV6-3 with TRBJ2-5; D is uncertain. V gave up 2 bases and J gave up 2 bases, with 6 bases separating them. The CDR3 contains 13 residues. Germline V gene sequence: CDR1 MNHEY, CDR2 SVGEGT.

Here the CDR3 DNA reads TGTGCCAGCAGCCTCCCCAGAGGGAGCTCTAACTATGGCTACACCTTC. Protein: CASSLPRGSSNYGYTF. The genes are TRBV12-3 or TRBV12-4 and TRBJ1-2; D call uncertain. There are 16 residues in the CDR3. V was clipped by 6 bases and J by 0 bases, with 17 bases between them.

This clonotype was picked up many times. This chain links TRBV6-1 with TRBJ1-2; D gene uncertain. Trimming pared 0 bases from V and 8 bases from J, leaving 13 bases between. CDR3 size: 14 residues. The germline V gene has CDR1 MNHNS and CDR2 SASEGT. This CDR3 is CASSEAVSFGGYTF. The CDR3 coding sequence is TGTGCCAGCAGTGAAGCGGTGAGCTTCGGAGGCTACACCTTC.

This clonotype was picked up many times. The CDR3 is CSAKQLSNQPQHF. CDR3 sequence (DNA): TGCAGTGCTAAGCAGCTTAGCAATCAGCCCCAGCATTTT. The rearrangement uses TRBV20-1 and TRBJ1-5; no reliable D call. The CDR3 length is 13 residues. The germline CDR1 and CDR2 sequences are DFQATT and SNEGSKA (reference sequence). V was shortened by 4 bases and J by 0 bases, with 7 bases between the two germline ends.

In its sample, this clonotype was seen many times. V usage is TRBV28 and J usage is TRBJ2-7; TRBD2 matches at 8 bases. The ends lost 8 bases at V and 3 bases at J; junction bases unmatched: 9. Germline lookup yields CDR1 MDHEN and CDR2 SYDVKM. The CDR3 length is 14 residues. CDR3 nucleotides: TGTGCCAGCGGACGGGGGGGCGGAAACTACGAGCAGTACTTC. Its protein is CASGRGGGNYEQYF.

The genes are TRBV20-1 and TRBJ2-2, with 10 bases that match TRBD2. V shed 0 bases, J shed 2 bases, and the junction held 15 bases outside the gene matches. This CDR3 is built from 20 residues. Germline lookup yields CDR1 DFQATT and CDR2 SNEGSKA (reference sequence). Here the CDR3 reads CSARDPSGASGRLNTGELFF. The CDR3 nucleotides are TGCAGTGCTAGAGATCCCAGCGGGGCTAGCGGGAGACTAAACACCGGGGAGCTGTTTTTT.

This clonotype was recorded at least ten times. The V gene is TRBV29-1, the J gene TRBJ2-5, with 7 bases fitting TRBD1. CDR1 is SQVTM and CDR2 is ANQGSEA in the germline V gene. This CDR3 has 14 residues. Trimming took 7 bases from V and 2 from J; bases not matched to a gene: 10. The CDR3 is CSAPTQGWQETQYF. The CDR3 DNA is TGCAGCGCTCCAACACAGGGGTGGCAAGAGACCCAGTACTTC.

There are a few counts of this clonotype. J is TRBJ2-2 and V is TRBV20-1; 10 bases map to TRBD2. This CDR3 has 16 residues. Germline trimming cut 2 bases from V and 1 base from J; bases unmatched to any gene: 4. CDR1 DFQATT and CDR2 SNEGSKA come from the germline V gene (reference sequence). CDR3 bases: TGCAGTGCTAGATTAGCGGGAGGCCTGAACACCGGGGAGCTGTTTTTT. This encodes CSARLAGGLNTGELFF.

The chain couples TRBV28 to TRBJ1-2; 8 bases fit TRBD1. This CDR3 is built from 12 residues. The germline gives CDR1 MDHEN, CDR2 SYDVKM. Trimming cost V 11 bases and J 6 bases; bases outside gene matches: 8. In DNA form, the CDR3 reads TGTGCCGCTAAGCAGGGGGCGGATGGCTACACCTTC. Its translation: CAAKQGADGYTF.

This clonotype was picked up many times. The chain recombines TRBV7-2 with TRBJ2-7; 8 bases are a match to TRBD2. V lost 5 bases to trimming and J lost 4 bases; unmatched junction nucleotides: 10. CDR1 is SGHTA and CDR2 is FQGNSA in the germline V gene. The CDR3 length is 15 residues. For the CDR3, the DNA is TGTGCCAGCAGCGGGGGAGGCGGGAGGAGGTACGAGCAGTACTTC. Translated, it gives CASSGGGGRRYEQYF.

In this sample, this clonotype turned up many times. The chain has TRBV12-3 or TRBV12-4 and TRBJ1-1; D gene uncertain. Trimming took 2 bases from V and 3 from J, leaving 10 bases between them. There are 14 residues in the CDR3. The CDR3 is CASSLYRRDTEAFF. The CDR3 DNA is TGTGCCAGCAGTTTATATAGGAGGGACACTGAAGCTTTCTTT.

This clonotype was recorded at least ten times. The chain is built from TRBV24-1 and TRBJ1-5; TRBD1 agrees at 12 bases. The ends lost 4 bases at V and 3 bases at J; junction bases unmatched: 6. Germline V CDR1 and CDR2: KGHDR, SFDVKD. This CDR3 spans 17 amino acids. The CDR3 DNA reads TGTGCCACCAGTGAGGCGGGACAGGGGGCGATCAATCAGCCCCAGCATTTT. Its protein product is CATSEAGQGAINQPQHF.

The chain recombines TRBV12-3 or TRBV12-4 with TRBJ2-5, with D tentatively TRBD1 (6 bases). The CDR3 runs to 12 residues. V was pared by 7 bases and J by 3 bases, with 9 bases between. Written as DNA, the CDR3 is TGTGCCAGCATGGGACACGAAGAGACCCAGTACTTC. This codes for CASMGHEETQYF.